These 18 T cell receptor beta chains share one sample of origin, sequenced in a study of a mutant IDH1 vaccine in newly diagnosed glioma. Documented time point: week 5, during vaccination. Doses consisted of 300 ug of mutant IDH1 20-mer peptide each, paired with topical imiquimod. Only in-frame clones appear in the TCRdb table, and some are missing; sequencing was by immunoSEQ multiplex PCR. The data contain roughly 51,000 clones, 75% to 85% of them singletons. The antigens for these receptors are not known. The input for sequencing was PBMCs, taken from a glioma patient whose treatment included an IDH1 peptide vaccine. Receptors were obtained from a man aged 25 to 40 with glioma.

This chain links TRBV7-7 with TRBJ2-1; D may be TRBD2 (7 bases). Looked up from germline, CDR1 is SSHAT and CDR2 is FNYEAQ (reference sequence). Trimming left V 5 bases short and J 6 bases short, with 11 bases between. The CDR3 length is 13 residues. This CDR3 is CASSLGGANEQFF. CDR3 DNA sequence: TGTGCCAGCAGCCTTGGGGGGGCCAATGAGCAGTTCTTC.

V usage is TRBV12-5 and J usage is TRBJ1-2; D is undetermined. Germline V gene lookup returns CDR1 LGHNT and CDR2 FRNRAP. The CDR3 has 19 amino acids. Deletions cut 2 bases from V and 6 bases from J, with 28 bases between. CDR3 sequence reads: CASGLPLSGNGVSVDGYTF. The CDR3 DNA is TGTGCTAGTGGTTTGCCTCTATCCGGGAACGGGGTTTCGGTGGATGGCTACACCTTC.

The J gene is TRBJ1-2, the V gene TRBV11-1; no reliable D call. The V gene lost 5 bases and the J gene lost 2 bases, with 9 bases spanning the gap. The germline V gene has CDR1 SGHAT and CDR2 FQDESV (reference sequence). CDR3 length equals 13 residues. The CDR3 DNA follows: TGTGCCAGCAGCCCCACCTCCAACTATGGCTACACCTTC. Protein sequence: CASSPTSNYGYTF.

The chain carries TRBV5-6 and TRBJ1-6; D gene ambiguous. Germline CDR1 SGHDT, CDR2 YYEEEE. CDR3 length equals 12 residues. V was clipped by 0 bases and J by 6 bases, with 1 base between them. The CDR3 sequence is CASSLGNSPLHF. CDR3 nucleotide sequence: TGTGCCAGCAGCTTGGGTAATTCACCCCTCCACTTT.

This clone occurred a few times. V and J are TRBV6-4 and TRBJ1-2; 10 bases are shared with TRBD1. V gave up 3 bases and J gave up 6 bases; unmatched junction bases: 10. CDR3 size: 16 residues. Per the germline V gene, CDR1 is MRHNA and CDR2 is SNTAGT. For the CDR3, the DNA is TGTGCCAGCAGTGATTCCCCGGGACAGGGGTTTGATGGCTACACCTTC. Translated, it gives CASSDSPGQGFDGYTF.

This chain connects TRBV28 to TRBJ1-4; 9 nucleotides match TRBD1. Germline V lookup: CDR1 MDHEN, CDR2 SYDVKM. The CDR3 contains 16 residues. V shed 6 bases and J 4 bases; nucleotides not matched to a gene: 9. DNA of the CDR3: TGTGCCAGCAGAGGAACAGGGGGCCTTGGTAATGAAAAACTGTTTTTT. This translates into CASRGTGGLGNEKLFF.

This rearrangement joins TRBV6-5 to TRBJ1-5; 8 bases line up with TRBD1. CDR3 length equals 14 residues. The V and J ends lost 3 bases and 7 bases, in that order; junction bases with no gene match: 5. Per germline, CDR1 MNHEY and CDR2 SVGAGI. The CDR3, as DNA: TGTGCCAGCAGTTATACCAGGGGGCACCAGCCCCAGCATTTT. Amino acid sequence: CASSYTRGHQPQHF.

The chain employs TRBV28 and TRBJ2-5; D unresolved. Germline CDR1 MDHEN, CDR2 SYDVKM. V was cut by 5 bases and J by 4 bases, with 11 bases left in between. This CDR3 is 13 amino acids long. CDR3 nucleotide sequence: TGTGCCAGCAGTGTCCTTTTCAGAGAGACCCAGTACTTC. Its translation is CASSVLFRETQYF. Together with reference TRBV28 and TRBJ2-5, the CDR3 gives the full variable domain: DVKVTQSSRYLVKRTGEKVFLECVQDMDHENMFWYRQDPGLGLRLIYFSYDVKMKEKGDIPEGYSVSREKKERFSLILESASTNQTSMYLCASSVLFRETQYFGPGTRLLVL.

On this clone: This specimen includes other DNA sequences encoding the same CDR3. The rearrangement uses TRBV6-1 and TRBJ2-3; 11 bases agree with TRBD2. This CDR3 spans 15 amino acids. Germline loops: CDR1 MNHNS, CDR2 SASEGT. Trimming took 2 bases from V and 4 from J; bases not matched to a gene: 2. Here the CDR3 reads CASSELAGGPDTQYF. The DNA of the CDR3 is TGTGCCAGCAGTGAATTAGCGGGGGGGCCAGATACGCAGTATTTT.

This chain uses TRBV4-1 with TRBJ2-2; 7 nucleotides align to TRBD1. Germline trimming cut 1 base from V and 6 bases from J; bases unmatched to any gene: 5. This CDR3 is built from 15 residues. Germline CDR1 reads MGHRA; CDR2 reads YSYEKL. DNA of the CDR3: TGCGCCAGCAGCCAAGTCCCACAGGGGCCCGGGGAGCTGTTTTTT. Its translation: CASSQVPQGPGELFF.

V and J are TRBV21-1 and TRBJ1-3; the DNA was not used to check the table's D call, TRBD1. TRBV21-1 is tagged as a pseudogene. The CDR3 runs 19 residues. The CDR3 protein is CASSILRGLNRSSGNTIYF. The DNA of the CDR3 is TGTGCCAGCAGCATCCTGAGGGGGCTAAACAGGAGCTCTGGAAACACCATATATTTT.

The J gene is TRBJ1-2, the V gene TRBV6-1; 8 bases agree with TRBD1. The CDR3 covers 13 residues. Germline V gene sequence: CDR1 MNHNS, CDR2 SASEGT. V dropped 6 bases and J dropped 4; count of bases not matched to a gene: 4. CDR3 bases: TGTGCCAGCAGCGCCGACAGGGGCTATGGCTACACCTTC. Translation: CASSADRGYGYTF.

CDR3 coding DNA: TGTGCCAGTAGTACCAGACAGGGGTTCTACGAGCAGTACTTC. It codes for CASSTRQGFYEQYF. The chain employs TRBV19 and TRBJ2-7; 8 bases map to TRBD1. With 4 bases clipped from V and 3 bases from J, the junction kept 5 bases outside the gene matches. The CDR3 is 14 residues long. Germline V CDR1 and CDR2: LNHDA, SQIVND (reference sequence).

This chain joins TRBV28 and TRBJ1-1; TRBD1 might be the D (5 bases). Germline values: CDR1 MDHEN, CDR2 SYDVKM. CDR3 size: 15 residues. Trimming shortened V by 3 bases and J by 2 bases, and 13 bases separated the two germline ends. CDR3 region: CASSFPGGGNTEAFF. DNA of the CDR3: TGTGCCAGCAGTTTCCCGGGGGGGGGAAACACTGAAGCTTTCTTT.

Worth noting for this clone: One end of the junction fails to match germline, which may point to a read error. The sample has other DNA sequences that encode this CDR3 too. The chain couples TRBV9 to TRBJ2-7, with TRBD2 matching over 9 bases. Per germline, CDR1 SGDLS and CDR2 YYNGEE. The CDR3 has 17 amino acids. CDR3 sequence reads: CASSVAAGGAFSYEQYF. CDR3 DNA sequence: TGTGCCAGTAGCGTAGCAGCGGGGGGCGCCTTCTCCTACGAGCAGTACTTC.

DNA of the CDR3: TGTGCCAGCACCAACCTTGGGGGGGGATTGAACTATGGCTACACCTTC. Protein product: CASTNLGGGLNYGYTF. The chain couples TRBV6-6 to TRBJ1-2, with D maybe TRBD1 (5 bases). From germline, CDR1 is MNHNY and CDR2 SVGAGI (reference sequence). V lost 7 bases, J lost 2 bases, and 20 bases lay in between. CDR3 size: 16 residues.

CDR3 nucleotides: TGTGCCACCAGCAGGGGGGTGAACACTGAAGCTTTCTTT. As protein: CATSRGVNTEAFF. V usage is TRBV15 and J usage is TRBJ1-1; weak D call: TRBD1 (5 bases). CDR1 is LNHNV, CDR2 YYDKDF, per germline (reference sequence). V was shortened by 3 bases and J by 0 bases, with 5 bases between the two germline ends. CDR3 length: 13 residues.

The chain is built from TRBV6-1 and TRBJ1-2; D ambiguous. Germline-derived CDR1 and CDR2 are MNHNS and SASEGT. Trimming removed 7 bases from V and 5 bases from J, with 11 bases in between. The CDR3 covers 12 residues. CDR3 nucleotide sequence: TGTGCCAGCACCCCCGGCCGGTATGGCTACACCTTC. Translated, it gives CASTPGRYGYTF.